These 32 T cell receptor beta chains share one sample of origin, sequenced in a study of cytomegalovirus exposure and HLA in healthy donors. The PCR made use of 60 Vbeta and 13 Jbeta primers. TCRdb's table, derived via immunoSEQ multiplex PCR, lists solely in-frame clones and lacks some. The repertoire includes some 95,000 clones, around 77% of them detected once, and roughly 6.6% sits in the top ten. The sequenced material came from PBMCs. The receptors stem from a man aged 45 to 65 in good health and CMV-seropositive.

This clone has a handful of counts. The rearrangement links TRBV6-1 to TRBJ1-1, with TRBD1 matching over 8 bases. This CDR3 is built from 15 residues. The V and J ends lost 4 bases and 4 bases, in that order; junction bases with no gene match: 8. The germline gives CDR1 MNHNS, CDR2 SASEGT. Here the CDR3 reads CASSGQGALGTEAFF. CDR3 DNA sequence: TGTGCCAGCAGTGGGCAGGGGGCTTTGGGCACTGAAGCTTTCTTT.

This clone came up once. V usage is TRBV11-2 and J usage is TRBJ2-7; 15 bases agree with TRBD2. The CDR3 runs to 19 residues. Germline trimming cut 1 base from V and 0 bases from J; bases unmatched to any gene: 7. CDR1 and CDR2 from the germline V gene are SGHAT and FQNNGV. The DNA of the CDR3 is TGTGCCAGCAGCTTAGCCTGGACTAGCGGGGGGGATCACTCCTACGAGCAGTACTTC. This sequence encodes CASSLAWTSGGDHSYEQYF.

The gene calls are TRBV18 and TRBJ1-1; D remains ambiguous. The CDR3 is made up of 18 amino acids. Trimming left V 3 bases short and J 1 base short, with 21 bases between. CDR1 is KGHSH and CDR2 is LQKENI in the germline V gene. In nucleotides, the CDR3 is TGTGCCAGCTCACCTCCGGGTGGGTCACCCCGCGGGAACACTGAAGCTTTCTTT. The encoded protein is CASSPPGGSPRGNTEAFF.

This chain joins TRBV9 and TRBJ1-4; TRBD1 matches at 8 bases. The V gene end was trimmed by 3 bases and the J gene end by 3 bases; junction bases not matched to a gene: 10. The CDR3 runs to 17 residues. Germline CDR1 and CDR2: SGDLS and YYNGEE. CDR3 in amino acids: CASSGPPGTGANEKLFF. The CDR3 coding sequence is TGTGCCAGCAGCGGGCCCCCGGGGACAGGCGCTAATGAAAAACTGTTTTTT.

With regard to this clone: The junction differs from germline at one of its ends, possibly a read error. This chain joins TRBV6-1 and TRBJ1-6; D ambiguous. Germline V gene lookup returns CDR1 MNHNS and CDR2 SASEGT. This CDR3 spans 15 amino acids. The CDR3 coding sequence is TGTGCCAGCAGTGAAGCCCTAGCTACGGCTTCACCCCTCAACTTT. Amino acid sequence: CASSEALATASPLNF.

The V call is TRBV28, the J call TRBJ1-5; D remains unclear. Between the trimmed V and J ends, which lost 6 bases and 4 bases, there was a span of 7 bases. Per germline, CDR1 MDHEN and CDR2 SYDVKM. This CDR3 spans 12 amino acids. The CDR3 protein is CASSLQNQPQHF. The CDR3 region has the DNA TGTGCCAGCAGCCTACAGAATCAGCCCCAGCATTTT.

This chain links TRBV6-4 with TRBJ2-2; D remains ambiguous. The CDR3 sequence is 11 residues long. Trimming removed 6 bases from V and 6 bases from J, with 5 bases in between. Per germline, CDR1 MRHNA and CDR2 SNTAGT. CDR3 loop: CASSGAGELFF. CDR3 sequence (DNA): TGTGCCAGCAGCGGAGCCGGGGAGCTGTTTTTT.

The genes are TRBV2 and TRBJ1-6; D gene ambiguous. This CDR3 spans 13 amino acids. Per germline, CDR1 SNHLY and CDR2 FYNNEI. Trimming stripped 2 bases from V and 9 bases from J, with 8 bases between. The CDR3 sequence: CASSEIESSPLHF. The CDR3 DNA sequence: TGTGCCAGCAGTGAAATTGAGAGTTCACCCCTCCACTTT.

This chain uses TRBV12-5 with TRBJ2-2; 10 nucleotides match TRBD2. V lost 6 bases, J lost 3 bases, and 4 bases stayed unmatched. Germline-derived CDR1 and CDR2 are LGHNT and FRNRAP. The CDR3 consists of 15 residues. In DNA, the CDR3 is TGTGCTAGTGGGAGGACTAGCGGTTACACCGGGGAGCTGTTTTTT. It specifies CASGRTSGYTGELFF.

This clone appeared once. V and J are TRBV5-4 and TRBJ1-1; TRBD1 agrees at 7 bases. The CDR3 spans 13 residues. The germline V gene encodes CDR1 SGHNT and CDR2 YYREEE (reference sequence). Trimming at V came to 4 bases and at J to 5 bases, leaving 5 bases not matched to a gene. CDR3 sequence: CASSGMTGTEAFF. The CDR3 bases are TGTGCCAGCAGCGGAATGACAGGGACTGAAGCTTTCTTT.

The chain employs TRBV30 and TRBJ1-2; D may be TRBD1 (6 bases). The CDR3 covers 17 residues. CDR1 GTSNPN and CDR2 SVGIG come from the germline V gene (reference sequence). V was clipped by 6 bases and J by 1 base, with 24 bases between them. The CDR3 reads CACPGDRSLVLNYGYTF. The DNA of the CDR3 is TGTGCCTGCCCCGGAGACAGGTCACTAGTACTTAACTATGGCTACACCTTC.

V is TRBV4-3 and J is TRBJ2-1; a weak D match, TRBD2 (5 bases). The CDR3 has 17 residues. V lost 0 bases and J 13 bases, leaving 25 bases between the germline ends. CDR1 and CDR2 from the germline V gene are LGHNA and YSLEER. DNA for the CDR3: TGCGCCAGCAGCCAAGAAGAGGGAACCGGGCCCAGGAGGAGACAGTTCTTC. Translation gives CASSQEEGTGPRRRQFF.

V is TRBV10-3 and J is TRBJ1-3; no definite D call. This CDR3 comprises 12 residues. Between the trimmed V and J ends, which lost 2 bases and 4 bases, there was a span of 3 bases. Germline lookup yields CDR1 ENHRY and CDR2 SYGVKD. CDR3 sequence: CAISERGNTIYF. Written as DNA, the CDR3 is TGTGCCATCAGTGAGCGGGGAAACACCATATATTTT.

This CDR3 reads CASSPPPGQGLNEAFF. DNA of the CDR3: TGTGCCAGCAGTCCTCCTCCGGGACAGGGACTAAATGAAGCTTTCTTT. V is TRBV28 and J is TRBJ1-1; 9 bases align to TRBD1. With V trimmed by 5 bases and J by 7 bases, 14 bases remained unmatched. Germline CDR1 reads MDHEN; CDR2 reads SYDVKM. CDR3 size: 16 residues. The full variable domain, in which reference TRBV28 and TRBJ1-1 provide the parts outside the CDR3, is DVKVTQSSRYLVKRTGEKVFLECVQDMDHENMFWYRQDPGLGLRLIYFSYDVKMKEKGDIPEGYSVSREKKERFSLILESASTNQTSMYLCASSPPPGQGLNEAFFGQGTRLTVV.

The chain employs TRBV6-5 and TRBJ2-3; 11 bases agree with TRBD2. The CDR3 has 14 amino acids. V dropped 4 bases and J dropped 9; count of bases not matched to a gene: 6. Per the germline V gene, CDR1 is MNHEY and CDR2 is SVGAGI. The CDR3 coding sequence is TGTGCCAGCAGTTCACTAGCGGGGGTCGTGACGCAGTATTTT. Translating it yields CASSSLAGVVTQYF.

As regards this clone: At one end the junction does not follow the germline gene, possibly because of a read error. The genes are TRBV6-6 and TRBJ1-5; TRBD1 is a possible D gene (5 bases). The CDR3 sequence is 13 residues long. Germline values: CDR1 MNHNY, CDR2 SVGAGI (reference sequence). CDR3 coding DNA: TGTGCCAGCAGGGACATCGTCAATCAGCCCCAGAATTTT. Its protein product is CASRDIVNQPQNF.

This clone was seen more than once but under ten times. The chain is built from TRBV6-5 and TRBJ2-2, with D perhaps matching TRBD2 (5 bases). This CDR3 has 16 amino acids. The germline gives CDR1 MNHEY, CDR2 SVGAGI. V dropped 0 bases and J dropped 3 bases, with 11 bases sitting between them. This CDR3 reads CASSYSARVDTGELFF. CDR3 coding DNA: TGTGCCAGCAGTTACTCGGCGAGGGTCGACACCGGGGAGCTGTTTTTT.

This rearrangement joins TRBV9 to TRBJ1-1; the D is unclear. The CDR3 spans 12 residues. Germline loops: CDR1 SGDLS, CDR2 YYNGEE. The V and J ends lost 3 bases and 1 base respectively, with 4 bases between them. Written as DNA, the CDR3 is TGTGCCAGCAGCGACAGGAACACTGAAGCTTTCTTT. Residues: CASSDRNTEAFF.

Judged by abundance, this clone is medium-sized. V gene TRBV10-3 combines with J gene TRBJ1-1; the D is unclear. V dropped 3 bases and J dropped 0 bases, with 11 bases sitting between them. The CDR3 consists of 15 residues. CDR1 and CDR2 from the germline V gene are ENHRY and SYGVKD. This chain's CDR3 is CAISDVEGMNTEAFF. In nucleotides, the CDR3 is TGTGCCATCAGTGACGTTGAGGGCATGAACACTGAAGCTTTCTTT.

The chain is built from TRBV7-9 and TRBJ1-6; 9 nucleotides match TRBD1. The germline V gene encodes CDR1 SEHNR and CDR2 FQNEAQ (reference sequence). V was pared by 6 bases and J by 6 bases, with 6 bases of the junction left unmatched. The CDR3 has 15 amino acids. As DNA, the CDR3 is TGTGCCAGCAGACCACCGGGACAGGGTAATTCACCCCTCCACTTT. It is translated as CASRPPGQGNSPLHF.

V usage is TRBV28 and J usage is TRBJ2-7, with TRBD2 matching 12 bases. Germline trimming cut 4 bases from V and 2 bases from J; bases unmatched to any gene: 6. CDR3 size: 16 residues. Per the germline V gene, CDR1 is MDHEN and CDR2 is SYDVKM. DNA for the CDR3: TGTGCCAGCAGTTCGCCAGGACTAGCGGGGACCTACGAGCAGTACTTC. It encodes CASSSPGLAGTYEQYF. Full variable domain (remainder filled in from reference TRBV28 and TRBJ2-7): DVKVTQSSRYLVKRTGEKVFLECVQDMDHENMFWYRQDPGLGLRLIYFSYDVKMKEKGDIPEGYSVSREKKERFSLILESASTNQTSMYLCASSSPGLAGTYEQYFGPGTRLTVT.

The V call is TRBV30, the J call TRBJ2-7, with a possible D match to TRBD2 (5 bases). This CDR3 region has 11 residues. Germline V gene sequence: CDR1 GTSNPN, CDR2 SVGIG (reference sequence). The V and J ends lost 4 bases and 6 bases respectively, with 10 bases between them. The CDR3 is CAWTSSSEQYF. The DNA for the CDR3 is TGTGCCTGGACCTCTAGCTCCGAGCAGTACTTC.

The J gene is TRBJ1-4, the V gene TRBV28, with 7 bases aligning to TRBD1. The CDR3 totals 15 residues. Germline CDR1 reads MDHEN; CDR2 reads SYDVKM. The ends lost 4 bases at V and 2 bases at J; junction bases unmatched: 4. This CDR3 is CASSSTGTTNEKLFF. The CDR3 coding sequence is TGTGCCAGCAGTTCGACAGGGACCACTAATGAAAAACTGTTTTTT.

The sample holds one count of this clone. V gene TRBV5-1 combines with J gene TRBJ2-7; 8 nucleotides align to TRBD1. This CDR3 has 14 residues. The V and J ends lost 4 bases and 2 bases, in that order; junction bases with no gene match: 5. CDR1 SGHRS and CDR2 YFSETQ come from the germline V gene. This CDR3 is CASSTGQGPYEQYF. The CDR3 nucleotides read TGCGCCAGCAGCACCGGACAGGGACCCTACGAGCAGTACTTC.

This clone came up once. V gene TRBV5-4 combines with J gene TRBJ2-7, with TRBD1 identical over 10 bases. Germline CDR1 reads SGHNT; CDR2 reads YYREEE (reference sequence). After removal of 2 bases from V and 2 bases from J, the junction contained 4 bases not matched to a gene. The CDR3 runs to 15 residues. CDR3: CASSFMTGGPYEQYF. The CDR3 nucleotides are TGTGCCAGCAGCTTTATGACAGGGGGCCCCTACGAGCAGTACTTC.

V is TRBV5-6 and J is TRBJ1-2; TRBD1 might be the D (5 bases). Trimming removed 4 bases from V and 2 bases from J, with 9 bases in between. The CDR3 length is 13 residues. CDR1 SGHDT and CDR2 YYEEEE come from the germline V gene. CDR3 bases: TGTGCCAGCAGCCCTCGGGGGAACTATGGCTACACCTTC. This sequence encodes CASSPRGNYGYTF. The variable domain in full, with the rest retrieved from reference TRBV5-6 and TRBJ1-2, is DAGVTQSPTHLIKTRGQQVTLRCSPKSGHDTVSWYQQALGQGPQFIFQYYEEEERQRGNFPDRFSGHQFPNYSSELNVNALLLGDSALYLCASSPRGNYGYTFGSGTRLTVV.

The chain combines TRBV7-6 with TRBJ1-5; the match to TRBD1 covers 7 bases. The CDR3 has 13 amino acids. J lost 6 bases, V lost 5 bases, and 4 bases had no gene match. CDR1 SGHVS and CDR2 FNYEAQ come from the germline V gene. CDR3 region: CASSIDRAQPQHF. The CDR3 nucleotides read TGTGCCAGCAGCATAGACAGGGCTCAGCCCCAGCATTTT.

V usage is TRBV7-2 and J usage is TRBJ2-4, with 10 bases matching TRBD2. The CDR3 is 15 amino acids. Germline V CDR1 and CDR2: SGHTA, FQGNSA. Losses at the gene ends were 4 bases for V and 13 bases for J; bases not matched to a gene: 13. CDR3 sequence reads: CASSSAILAGATQYF. CDR3 coding DNA: TGTGCCAGCAGCTCAGCCATCCTAGCGGGGGCAACCCAGTACTTC. Full variable domain (rest looked up from reference TRBV7-2 and TRBJ2-4): GAGVSQSPSNKVTEKGKDVELRCDPISGHTALYWYRQSLGQGLEFLIYFQGNSAPDKSGLPSDRFSAERTGGSVSTLTIQRTQQEDSAVYLCASSSAILAGATQYFGAGTRLSVL.

As concerns this clone: The junction does not match germline at one end; this may be a read error. V usage is TRBV28 and J usage is TRBJ1-5; D is undetermined. The CDR3 is made up of 14 amino acids. Germline V gene sequence: CDR1 MDHEN, CDR2 SYDVKM. The CDR3 here is CAIHSSYSNQPQNF. The CDR3 DNA reads as TGTGCCATTCACTCCTCATATAGCAATCAGCCCCAGAATTTT.

V is TRBV29-1 and J is TRBJ1-1; 8 bases match TRBD1. Germline trimming cut 6 bases from V and 4 bases from J; bases unmatched to any gene: 7. Germline V gives CDR1 SQVTM, CDR2 ANQGSEA. CDR3 length: 13 residues. This chain's CDR3 is CSVGQVVGTEAFF. CDR3 sequence (DNA): TGCAGCGTGGGACAGGTCGTGGGCACTGAAGCTTTCTTT.

The chain carries TRBV4-2 and TRBJ1-3, with D unresolved. With 0 bases removed from V and 0 bases from J, the gap between germline ends came to 6 bases. The CDR3 totals 15 residues. In germline, CDR1 is LGHNA, CDR2 YNFKEQ. CDR3 sequence: CASSQEYNSGNTIYF. CDR3 coding DNA: TGTGCCAGCAGCCAAGAGTACAACTCTGGAAACACCATATATTTT.

This clone was counted only a few times. A read error may produce the germline difference seen at one junction end. This rearrangement joins TRBV5-1 to TRBJ1-5, with TRBD1 identical over 8 bases. This CDR3 is 15 amino acids long. CDR1 is SGHRS, CDR2 YFSETQ, per germline. The CDR3 sequence is CASSPGTGPNQPQNF. CDR3 bases: TGCGCCAGCAGCCCAGGGACAGGACCAAATCAGCCCCAGAATTTT.